Sequencing of this TCR beta chain was carried out in a study of blood T cell repertoires in COVID-19. CDR3 length: 13 amino acids. The J segment lost 3 bases and the V segment lost 6 bases, leaving 3 bases of the junction unmatched. Worth noting for this clone: Other DNA variants within this sample encode the same CDR3.

The assay was immunoSEQ multiplex PCR, and TCRdb's table has in-frame clones only and misses some. The repertoire includes about 160,000 clones, approximately 90% of them detected once, and 6% to 8.5% sits in the top ten. Cohort assignment relied on participant-reported clinical history. V is TRBV12-3 or TRBV12-4 and J is TRBJ2-3; 7 bases are a match to TRBD1. The sequenced sample was PBMCs or T cells enriched from blood (not recorded which). The receptor comes from a woman between 45 and 60 years old who had recovered from COVID-19. CDR3 region: CASSRQGTDTQYF. The CDR3 nucleotides are TGTGCCAGCAGCCGACAGGGAACAGATACGCAGTATTTT.